Below, 15 T cell receptor beta chains from the same sample are listed, as sequenced in a study of blood T cell repertoires in COVID-19. Sequencing used immunoSEQ multiplex PCR; TCRdb keeps in-frame clones, though not all of them. The sample includes roughly 500,000 clones, about 91% of them seen just once. The source material was peripheral blood. These receptors were taken from a man between 18 and 29 years old with COVID-19, enrolled during active disease.

This sequence joins TRBV15 and TRBJ2-3; D is unresolved. V gave up 0 bases and J gave up 2 bases, with 9 bases separating them. This CDR3 has 15 amino acids. Per the germline V gene, CDR1 is LNHNV and CDR2 is YYDKDF (reference sequence). The CDR3 DNA is TGTGCCACCAGCAGAGATTTAACAGTCACAGATACGCAGTATTTT. Translation: CATSRDLTVTDTQYF. The complete variable domain, with remaining parts taken from reference TRBV15 and TRBJ2-3, reads DAMVIQNPRYQVTQFGKPVTLSCSQTLNHNVMYWYQQKSSQAPKLLFHYYDKDFNNEADTPDNFQSRRPNTSFCFLDIRSPGLGDTAMYLCATSRDLTVTDTQYFGPGTRLTVL.

This clone was found a few times. This sequence joins TRBV24-1 and TRBJ1-1; D is uncertain. CDR3 length: 9 amino acids. The V end was cut by 4 bases, the J end by 14 bases, with 7 bases between. The V gene's germline CDR1 is KGHDR and CDR2 SFDVKD. The CDR3 sequence is CATSELGFF. The CDR3 DNA reads TGTGCCACCAGTGAACTAGGCTTCTTT.

The chain recombines TRBV3-1 (or the pseudogene TRBV3-2) with TRBJ2-7; D ambiguous. CDR3 length: 13 residues. Germline V CDR1 and CDR2: LGHDT, YNNKEL (reference sequence). The V end was cut by 4 bases, the J end by 2 bases, with 9 bases between. CDR3 coding DNA: TGTGCCAGCAGCCTTGGGCAGACCTACGAGCAGTACTTC. Encoded protein: CASSLGQTYEQYF.

J is TRBJ2-7 and V is TRBV20-1; possible D gene TRBD1, 5 bases. Germline assignment: CDR1 DFQATT and CDR2 SNEGSKA (reference sequence). V dropped 3 bases and J dropped 3 bases, with 12 bases sitting between them. This CDR3 comprises 13 residues. The CDR3 coding sequence is TGCAGTGCTAGTTCGACAGCAGACTACGAGCAGTACTTC. Its translation: CSASSTADYEQYF.

The rearrangement joins TRBV18 to TRBJ2-5; TRBD1 is a possible D gene (5 bases). The ends were cut back, 0 bases at V and 3 bases at J, with 8 bases in the middle. The CDR3 extends over 14 amino acids. The germline V gene has CDR1 KGHSH and CDR2 LQKENI. The CDR3 nucleotides read TGTGCCAGCTCACCACCGTTAGGGGAAGAGACCCAGTACTTC. Protein sequence: CASSPPLGEETQYF.

The table lists this clone with a few counts. The V gene is TRBV5-6, the J gene TRBJ2-1; tentatively, D is TRBD2 (5 bases). The CDR3 runs to 12 residues. Germline V lookup: CDR1 SGHDT, CDR2 YYEEEE. V was trimmed by 4 bases and J by 9 bases, leaving 11 bases between them. The DNA of the CDR3 is TGTGCCAGCAGCCCGGGGTCCCCTGAGCAGTTCTTC. It specifies CASSPGSPEQFF.

This clone was counted once. CDR3 sequence: CASKPVTGKANTIYF. CDR3 nucleotide sequence: TGTGCCAGTAAACCGGTGACAGGGAAGGCGAACACCATATATTTT. This chain joins TRBV19 and TRBJ1-3, with 7 bases matching TRBD1. With V trimmed by 7 bases and J by 7 bases, 13 bases remained unmatched. Germline CDR1 LNHDA, CDR2 SQIVND (reference sequence). This CDR3 is built from 15 residues.

The genes are TRBV11-2 and TRBJ2-7; TRBD1 might be the D (7 bases). The CDR3 totals 15 residues. Trimming shortened V by 3 bases and J by 3 bases, and 15 bases separated the two germline ends. The germline V gene encodes CDR1 SGHAT and CDR2 FQNNGV. The chain's CDR3 is CASSFGSGGHYEQYF. DNA of the CDR3: TGTGCCAGCAGCTTTGGCTCAGGGGGGCACTACGAGCAGTACTTC.

This sequence joins TRBV20-1 and TRBJ2-7; TRBD2 matches 7 bases. In germline, CDR1 is DFQATT, CDR2 SNEGSKA (reference sequence). CDR3 length: 11 amino acids. V lost 4 bases and J lost 7; bases outside the gene matches: 4. CDR3 sequence: CSATTGGEQYF. DNA of the CDR3: TGCAGTGCTACGACCGGGGGGGAGCAGTACTTC.

This clone came up once. The V gene is TRBV29-1, the J gene TRBJ1-1; D might be TRBD1 (6 bases). The CDR3 runs 14 residues. Trimming pared 6 bases from V and 0 bases from J, leaving 14 bases between. Germline V gene sequence: CDR1 SQVTM, CDR2 ANQGSEA. CDR3 sequence (DNA): TGCAGCGTAGAGACAGGCTCCTTGAACACTGAAGCTTTCTTT. This codes for CSVETGSLNTEAFF.

The chain combines TRBV7-9 with TRBJ1-2; D remains unclear. Germline values: CDR1 SEHNR, CDR2 FQNEAQ (reference sequence). This CDR3 contains 14 residues. Trimming stripped 0 bases from V and 3 bases from J, with 8 bases between. CDR3 region: CASSLAGPHYGYTF. Written as DNA, the CDR3 is TGTGCCAGCAGCTTAGCGGGCCCTCACTATGGCTACACCTTC.

This clone appeared once. The rearrangement uses TRBV10-3 and TRBJ2-3, with TRBD1 matching over 7 bases. Germline-derived CDR1 and CDR2 are ENHRY and SYGVKD. There are 15 residues in the CDR3. V was pared by 5 bases and J by 2 bases, with 7 bases of the junction left unmatched. The CDR3 loop is CAISWDSPPTDTQYF. In DNA, the CDR3 is TGTGCCATCAGTTGGGACAGTCCTCCCACAGATACGCAGTATTTT.

The chain uses TRBV5-1 and TRBJ2-3; TRBD2 might be the D (6 bases). CDR3 length: 15 amino acids. V lost 0 bases, J lost 1 base, and 9 bases lay in between. Per germline, CDR1 SGHRS and CDR2 YFSETQ. The DNA of the CDR3 is TGCGCCAGCAGCTTGGTCACTAGCCGCACAGATACGCAGTATTTT. It specifies CASSLVTSRTDTQYF.

The V and J genes are TRBV18 and TRBJ1-2, with D perhaps TRBD1 (5 bases). Between the trimmed V and J ends, which lost 5 bases and 2 bases, there was a span of 15 bases. Per germline, CDR1 KGHSH and CDR2 LQKENI. CDR3 length: 15 residues. DNA of the CDR3: TGTGCCAGCTCAGTATCGCCGACAGAAAACTATGGCTACACCTTC. This sequence encodes CASSVSPTENYGYTF.

On this clone itself: Other DNA sequences within the sample encode an identical CDR3. The chain is built from TRBV6-5 and TRBJ1-5, with D possibly TRBD1 on 5 matching bases. CDR1 is MNHEY, CDR2 SVGAGI, per germline. The CDR3 sequence is 15 residues long. Trimming took 0 bases from V and 4 from J, leaving 10 bases between them. CDR3 in DNA: TGTGCCAGCAGTTACTCGGCAGGGCTTAATCAGCCCCAGCATTTT. As protein: CASSYSAGLNQPQHF.